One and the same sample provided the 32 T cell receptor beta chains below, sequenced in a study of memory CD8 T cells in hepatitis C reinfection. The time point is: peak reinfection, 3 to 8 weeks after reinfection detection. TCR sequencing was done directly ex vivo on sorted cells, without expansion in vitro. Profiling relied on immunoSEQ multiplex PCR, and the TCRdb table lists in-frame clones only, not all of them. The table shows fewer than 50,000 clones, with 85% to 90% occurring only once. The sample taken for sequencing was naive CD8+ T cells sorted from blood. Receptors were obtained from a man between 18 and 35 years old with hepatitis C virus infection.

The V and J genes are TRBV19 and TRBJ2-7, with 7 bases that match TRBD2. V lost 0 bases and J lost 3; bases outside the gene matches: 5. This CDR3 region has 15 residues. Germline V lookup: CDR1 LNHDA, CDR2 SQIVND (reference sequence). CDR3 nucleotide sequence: TGTGCCAGTAGTATAGACAGCGGGGATAACTACGAGCAGTACTTC. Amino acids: CASSIDSGDNYEQYF.

CDR3 DNA sequence: TGTGCCAGCAGTTACATGAGATACCATCAGCCCCAGCATTTT. This translates into CASSYMRYHQPQHF. The chain combines TRBV6-6 with TRBJ1-5, with D unresolved. The length of the CDR3 is 14 residues. The germline gives CDR1 MNHNY, CDR2 SVGAGI (reference sequence). V gave up 2 bases and J gave up 5 bases, with 10 bases separating them.

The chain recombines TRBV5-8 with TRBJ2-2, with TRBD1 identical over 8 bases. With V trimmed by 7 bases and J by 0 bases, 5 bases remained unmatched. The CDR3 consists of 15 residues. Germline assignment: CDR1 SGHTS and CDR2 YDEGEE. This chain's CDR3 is CASPGQATNTGELFF. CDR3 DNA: TGTGCCAGCCCGGGACAGGCTACGAACACCGGGGAGCTGTTTTTT.

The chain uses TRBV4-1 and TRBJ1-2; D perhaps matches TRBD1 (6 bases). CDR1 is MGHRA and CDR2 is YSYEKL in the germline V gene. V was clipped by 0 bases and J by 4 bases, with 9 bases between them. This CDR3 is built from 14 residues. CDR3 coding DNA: TGCGCCAGCAGCCAAGATGAGGACAGCTATGGCTACACCTTC. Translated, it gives CASSQDEDSYGYTF.

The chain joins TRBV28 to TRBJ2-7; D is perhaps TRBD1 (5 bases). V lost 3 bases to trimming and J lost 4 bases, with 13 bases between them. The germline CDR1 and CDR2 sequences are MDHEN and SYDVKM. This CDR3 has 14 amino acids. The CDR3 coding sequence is TGTGCCAGCAGTTTGGGGCAGGGCGGATACGAGCAGTACTTC. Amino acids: CASSLGQGGYEQYF.

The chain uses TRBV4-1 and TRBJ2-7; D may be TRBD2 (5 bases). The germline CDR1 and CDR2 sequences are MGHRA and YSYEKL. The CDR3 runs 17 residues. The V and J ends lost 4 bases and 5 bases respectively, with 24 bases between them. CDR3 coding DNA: TGCGCCAGCAGCCCTTACGACACTCCTAGCATCTACCACGAGCAGTACGTC. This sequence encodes CASSPYDTPSIYHEQYV.

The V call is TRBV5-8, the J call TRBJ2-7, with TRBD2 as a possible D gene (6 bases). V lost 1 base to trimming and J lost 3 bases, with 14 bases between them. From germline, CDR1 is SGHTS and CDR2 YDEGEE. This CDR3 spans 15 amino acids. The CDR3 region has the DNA TGTGCCAGCAGCTTGCTCACCGGGCGGGGCTACGAGCAGTACGTC. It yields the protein CASSLLTGRGYEQYV.

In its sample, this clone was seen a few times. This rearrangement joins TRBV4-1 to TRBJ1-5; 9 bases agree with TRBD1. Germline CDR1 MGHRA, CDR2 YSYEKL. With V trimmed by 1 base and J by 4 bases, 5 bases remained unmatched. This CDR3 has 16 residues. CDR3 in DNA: TGCGCCAGCAGCCAAGGCCCAGGACAGGGGAATCAGCCCCAGCATTTT. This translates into CASSQGPGQGNQPQHF.

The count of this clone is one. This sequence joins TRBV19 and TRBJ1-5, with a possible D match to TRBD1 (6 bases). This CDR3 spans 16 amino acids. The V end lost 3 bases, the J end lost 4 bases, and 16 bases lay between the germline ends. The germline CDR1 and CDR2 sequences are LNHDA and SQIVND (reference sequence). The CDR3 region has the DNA TGTGCCAGTAGTATCCCAGGGGAGATTCTTAATCAGCCCCAGCATTTT. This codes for CASSIPGEILNQPQHF.

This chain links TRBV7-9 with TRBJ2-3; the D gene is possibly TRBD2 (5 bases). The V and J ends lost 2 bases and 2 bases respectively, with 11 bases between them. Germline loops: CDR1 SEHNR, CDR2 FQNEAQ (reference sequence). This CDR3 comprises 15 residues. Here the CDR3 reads CASSLYSVPTDTQYF. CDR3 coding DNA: TGTGCCAGCAGCTTATATAGCGTTCCCACAGATACGCAGTATTTT.

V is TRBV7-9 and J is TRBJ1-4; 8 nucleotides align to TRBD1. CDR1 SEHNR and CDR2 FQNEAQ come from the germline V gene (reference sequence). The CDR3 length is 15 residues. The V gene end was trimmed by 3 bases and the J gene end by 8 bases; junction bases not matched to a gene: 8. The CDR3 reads CASSFRTGIYEKLFF. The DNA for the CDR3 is TGTGCCAGCAGCTTCCGGACAGGGATTTACGAAAAACTGTTTTTT.

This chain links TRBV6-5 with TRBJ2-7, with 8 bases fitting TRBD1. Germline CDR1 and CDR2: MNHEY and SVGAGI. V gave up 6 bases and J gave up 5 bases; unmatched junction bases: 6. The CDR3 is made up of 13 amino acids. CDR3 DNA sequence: TGTGCCAGCAGGTTCCAGGGGGCACACGAGCAGTACTTC. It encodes CASRFQGAHEQYF.

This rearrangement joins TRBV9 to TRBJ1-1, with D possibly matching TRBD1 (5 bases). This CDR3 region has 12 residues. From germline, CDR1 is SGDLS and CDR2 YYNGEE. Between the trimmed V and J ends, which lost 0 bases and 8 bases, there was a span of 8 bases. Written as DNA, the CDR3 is TGTGCCAGCAGCGTAGGGACACAAGAAGCTTTCTTT. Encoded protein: CASSVGTQEAFF.

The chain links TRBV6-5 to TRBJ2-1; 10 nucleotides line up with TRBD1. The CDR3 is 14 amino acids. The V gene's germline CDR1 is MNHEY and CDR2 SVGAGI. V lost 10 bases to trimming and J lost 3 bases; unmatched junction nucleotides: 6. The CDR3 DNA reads TGTGCCACACGACAGGGGGCACGCTACAATGAGCAGTTCTTC. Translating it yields CATRQGARYNEQFF.

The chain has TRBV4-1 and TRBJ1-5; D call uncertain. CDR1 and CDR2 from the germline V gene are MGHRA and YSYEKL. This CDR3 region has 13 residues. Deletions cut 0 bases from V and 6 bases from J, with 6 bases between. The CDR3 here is CASSQDLSQPQHF. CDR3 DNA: TGCGCCAGCAGCCAAGATCTAAGTCAGCCCCAGCATTTT.

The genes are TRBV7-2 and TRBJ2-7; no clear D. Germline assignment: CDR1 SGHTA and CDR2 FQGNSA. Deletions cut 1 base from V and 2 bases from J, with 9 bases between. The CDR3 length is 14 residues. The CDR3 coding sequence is TGTGCCAGCAGCTTAGGCCAGGCCCCCTACGAGCAGTACTTC. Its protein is CASSLGQAPYEQYF.

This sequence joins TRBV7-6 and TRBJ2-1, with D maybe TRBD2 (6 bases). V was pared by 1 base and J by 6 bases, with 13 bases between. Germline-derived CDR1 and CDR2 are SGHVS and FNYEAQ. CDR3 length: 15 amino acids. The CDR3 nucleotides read TGTGCCAGCAGCTTAGTAGGAGGGGCACCCAATGAGCAGTTCTTC. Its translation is CASSLVGGAPNEQFF.

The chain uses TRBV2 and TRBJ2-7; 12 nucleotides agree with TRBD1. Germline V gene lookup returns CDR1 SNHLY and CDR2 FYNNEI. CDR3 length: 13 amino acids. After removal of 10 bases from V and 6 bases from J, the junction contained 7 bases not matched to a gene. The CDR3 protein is CATSGTGGFEQYV. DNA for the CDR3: TGTGCCACCTCCGGGACAGGGGGCTTCGAGCAGTACGTC.

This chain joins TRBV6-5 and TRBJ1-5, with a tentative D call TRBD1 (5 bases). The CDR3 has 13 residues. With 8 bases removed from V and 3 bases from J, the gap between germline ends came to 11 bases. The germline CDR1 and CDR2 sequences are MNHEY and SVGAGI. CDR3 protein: CASGRASNQPQHF. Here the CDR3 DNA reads TGTGCCAGCGGCAGGGCTTCCAATCAGCCCCAGCATTTT.

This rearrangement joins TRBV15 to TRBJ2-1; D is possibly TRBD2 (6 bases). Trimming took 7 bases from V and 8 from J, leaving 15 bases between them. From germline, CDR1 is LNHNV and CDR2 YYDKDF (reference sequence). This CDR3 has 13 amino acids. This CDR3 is CATTFGSGDEQFF. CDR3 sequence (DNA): TGTGCCACCACGTTCGGGAGCGGAGATGAGCAGTTCTTC.

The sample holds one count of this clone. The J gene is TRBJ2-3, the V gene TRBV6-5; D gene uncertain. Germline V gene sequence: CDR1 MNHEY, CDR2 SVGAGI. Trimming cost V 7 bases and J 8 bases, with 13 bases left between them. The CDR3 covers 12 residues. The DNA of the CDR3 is TGTGCCAGCACAGACGACCGAGGTACGCAGTATTTT. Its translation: CASTDDRGTQYF.

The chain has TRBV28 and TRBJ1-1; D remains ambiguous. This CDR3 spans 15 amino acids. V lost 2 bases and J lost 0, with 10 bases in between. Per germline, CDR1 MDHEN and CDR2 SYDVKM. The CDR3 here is CASSLRGSMNTEAFF. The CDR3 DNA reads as TGTGCCAGCAGTTTAAGAGGGAGTATGAACACTGAAGCTTTCTTT.

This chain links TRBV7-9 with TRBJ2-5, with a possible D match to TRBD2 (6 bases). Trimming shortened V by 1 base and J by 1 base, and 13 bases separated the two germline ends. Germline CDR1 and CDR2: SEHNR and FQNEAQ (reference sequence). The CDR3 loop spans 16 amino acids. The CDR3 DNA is TGTGCCAGCAGCTTAGGCGGGGCCACCATCCAAGAGACCCAGTACTTC. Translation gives CASSLGGATIQETQYF. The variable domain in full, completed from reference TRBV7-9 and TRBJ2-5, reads DTGVSQNPRHKITKRGQNVTFRCDPISEHNRLYWYRQTLGQGPEFLTYFQNEAQLEKSRLLSDRFSAERPKGSFSTLEIQRTEQGDSAMYLCASSLGGATIQETQYFGPGTRLLVL.

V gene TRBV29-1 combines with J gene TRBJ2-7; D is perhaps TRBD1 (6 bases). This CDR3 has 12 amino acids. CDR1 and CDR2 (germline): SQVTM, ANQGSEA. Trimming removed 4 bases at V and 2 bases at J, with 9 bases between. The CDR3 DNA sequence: TGCAGCGTTGTACAGGGACCCTACGAGCAGTACTTC. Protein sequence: CSVVQGPYEQYF.

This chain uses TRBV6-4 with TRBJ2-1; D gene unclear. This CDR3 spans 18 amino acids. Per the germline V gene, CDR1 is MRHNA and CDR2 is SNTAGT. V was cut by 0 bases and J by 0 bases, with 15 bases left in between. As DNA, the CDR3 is TGTGCCAGCAGTGACTCTTCGTGGCGGAAAAGCTCCTACAATGAGCAGTTCTTC. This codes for CASSDSSWRKSSYNEQFF.

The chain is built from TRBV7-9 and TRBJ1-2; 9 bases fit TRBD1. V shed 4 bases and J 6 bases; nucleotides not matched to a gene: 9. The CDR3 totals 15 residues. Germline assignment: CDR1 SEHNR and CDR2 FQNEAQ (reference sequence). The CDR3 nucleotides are TGTGCCAGCAGCTCCGGGACAGGGAGAGCAGATGGCTACACCTTC. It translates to CASSSGTGRADGYTF.

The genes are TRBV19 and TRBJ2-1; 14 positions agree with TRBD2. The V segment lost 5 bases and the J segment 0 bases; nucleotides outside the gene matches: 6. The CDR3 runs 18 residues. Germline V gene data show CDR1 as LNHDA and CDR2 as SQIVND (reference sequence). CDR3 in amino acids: CASSPGLAGGPSYNEQFF. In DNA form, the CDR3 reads TGTGCCAGTAGTCCCGGACTAGCGGGAGGACCCTCCTACAATGAGCAGTTCTTC.

DNA for the CDR3: TGCGCCAGCAGCCCAGGAGGAGGCGGAGTCCAAGAGACCCAGTACTTC. Translation gives CASSPGGGGVQETQYF. The J gene is TRBJ2-5, the V gene TRBV4-1; tentative D call: TRBD2 (5 bases). The ends were cut back, 4 bases at V and 1 base at J, with 16 bases in the middle. Germline V gene sequence: CDR1 MGHRA, CDR2 YSYEKL. The CDR3 sequence is 16 residues long.

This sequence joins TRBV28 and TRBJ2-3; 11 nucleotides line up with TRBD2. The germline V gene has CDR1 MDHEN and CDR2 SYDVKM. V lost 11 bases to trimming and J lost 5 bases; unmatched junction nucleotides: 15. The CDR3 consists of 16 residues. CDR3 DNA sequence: TGTGCCTCCTGGAATCCTGTGACTAGCGGGAAAGATACGCAGTATTTT. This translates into CASWNPVTSGKDTQYF.

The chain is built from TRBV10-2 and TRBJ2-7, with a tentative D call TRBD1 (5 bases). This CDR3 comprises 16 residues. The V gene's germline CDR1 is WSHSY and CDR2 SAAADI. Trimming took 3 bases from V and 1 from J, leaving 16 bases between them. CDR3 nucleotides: TGCGCCAGCAGTGAAGGTCAAGGGGCCCAGTCCTACGAGCAGTACGTC. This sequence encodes CASSEGQGAQSYEQYV.

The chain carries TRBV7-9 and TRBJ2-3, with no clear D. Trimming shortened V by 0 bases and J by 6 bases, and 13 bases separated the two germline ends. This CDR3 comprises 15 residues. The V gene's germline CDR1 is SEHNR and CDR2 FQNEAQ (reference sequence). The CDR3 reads CASSLASVYLDTQYF. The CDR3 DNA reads TGTGCCAGCAGCTTAGCGTCTGTCTACTTGGATACGCAGTATTTT. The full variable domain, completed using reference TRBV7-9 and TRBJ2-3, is DTGVSQNPRHKITKRGQNVTFRCDPISEHNRLYWYRQTLGQGPEFLTYFQNEAQLEKSRLLSDRFSAERPKGSFSTLEIQRTEQGDSAMYLCASSLASVYLDTQYFGPGTRLTVL.

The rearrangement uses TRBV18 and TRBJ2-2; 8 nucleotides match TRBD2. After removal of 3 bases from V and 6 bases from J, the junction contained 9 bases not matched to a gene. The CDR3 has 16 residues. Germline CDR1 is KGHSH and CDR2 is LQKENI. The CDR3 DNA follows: TGTGCCAGCTCACCTGTGACTAGCGCCGGGGCCGGGGAGCTGTTTTTT. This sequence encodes CASSPVTSAGAGELFF.